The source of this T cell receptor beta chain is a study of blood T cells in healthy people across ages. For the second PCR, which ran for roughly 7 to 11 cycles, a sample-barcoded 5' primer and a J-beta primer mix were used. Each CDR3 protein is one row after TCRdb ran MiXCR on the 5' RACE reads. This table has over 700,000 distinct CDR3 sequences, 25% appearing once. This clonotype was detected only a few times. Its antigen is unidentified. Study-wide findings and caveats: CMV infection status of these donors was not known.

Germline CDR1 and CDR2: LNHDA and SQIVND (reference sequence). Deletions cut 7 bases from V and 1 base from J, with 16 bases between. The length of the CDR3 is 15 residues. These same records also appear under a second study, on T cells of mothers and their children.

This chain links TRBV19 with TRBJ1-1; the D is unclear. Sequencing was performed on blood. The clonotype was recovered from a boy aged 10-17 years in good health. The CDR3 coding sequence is TGTGCCAGTACTGGCTACTTAAGTTCGAACACTGAAGCTTTCTTT. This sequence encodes CASTGYLSSNTEAFF. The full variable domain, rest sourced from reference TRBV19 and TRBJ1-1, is DGGITQSPKYLFRKEGQNVTLSCEQNLNHDAMYWYRQDPGQGLRLIYYSQIVNDFQKGDIAEGYSVSREKKESFPLTVTSAQKNPTAFYLCASTGYLSSNTEAFFGQGTRLTVV.